This T cell receptor (beta chain) came from a study of shared clonotypes between healthy human individuals. Study-level information: Each donor had three CD4 naive, three CD4 memory, two CD8 naive and one CD8 memory plate. Broader study findings: With a handful of donors compared, 4.5% to 6.5% of naive CD4 clonotypes were shared.

The CDR3 is made up of 12 amino acids. V was clipped by 5 bases and J by 7 bases, with 12 bases between them. CDR1 is SEHNR and CDR2 is FQNEAQ in the germline V gene (reference sequence). In regard to this clone: Its target is unknown.

It was CD45RO-negative cells, positively selected for CCR7, that made up naive CD8 cells, with terminally differentiated effector memory CD45RA+ cells excluded. Per the authors' pipeline: ImmunoSEQ gave junction-only sequences without quality scores, so filtering differed. TCRdb's table, derived via immunoSEQ multiplex PCR, lists solely in-frame clones and lacks some. For V, J and clone size, that table is used; D and trimming come from the DNA. Counted here are roughly 890,000 clones, over 90% occurring once; the ten biggest clones make up 24%. The clonotype comes from a man aged 30-40 years in good health. This chain joins TRBV7-9 and TRBJ2-7; a weak D match, TRBD1 (5 bases). Sequencing was carried out using naive CD8+ T cells sorted from blood. The CDR3: CASSPGLREQYF. The DNA of the CDR3 is TGTGCCAGCAGCCCAGGGTTGAGGGAGCAGTACTTC.